The 13 T cell receptor beta chains below were found in one sample sequenced in a study of cytomegalovirus exposure and HLA in healthy donors. TCRdb keeps only in-frame clones here, not all; method: immunoSEQ multiplex PCR. This repertoire shows some 90,000 clones, 87% found once; its top ten account for approximately 4%. The sample was PBMCs. These TCRs come from a woman aged 25 to 39 in good health and CMV-seronegative.

The chain combines TRBV6-1 with TRBJ1-5; D possibly corresponds to TRBD1 (6 bases). CDR1 is MNHNS, CDR2 SASEGT, per germline. Trimming cost V 8 bases and J 2 bases, with 10 bases left between them. The CDR3 sequence is 13 residues long. CDR3 region: CASLDSRNQPQHF. CDR3 sequence (DNA): TGTGCCAGCCTGGACAGCCGCAATCAGCCCCAGCATTTT.

The chain combines TRBV7-9 with TRBJ1-3, with 7 bases lining up with TRBD1. With 11 bases clipped from V and 4 bases from J, the junction kept 11 bases outside the gene matches. The CDR3 is made up of 14 amino acids. Germline lookup yields CDR1 SEHNR and CDR2 FQNEAQ (reference sequence). The CDR3 nucleotides read TGTGCCCCGGCCGACAGGGTTCACGGAAACACCATATATTTT. Its protein is CAPADRVHGNTIYF.

This chain uses TRBV15 with TRBJ2-1; D is unclear. The CDR3 has 14 amino acids. Germline lookup yields CDR1 LNHNV and CDR2 YYDKDF (reference sequence). V lost 4 bases to trimming and J lost 5 bases, with 12 bases between them. The chain's CDR3 is CATSKTGDHNEQFF. The DNA of the CDR3 is TGTGCCACCAGCAAGACTGGAGACCACAATGAGCAGTTCTTC.

The chain recombines TRBV5-4 with TRBJ2-7, with 12 bases lining up with TRBD2. The CDR3 contains 16 residues. Germline V gene data show CDR1 as SGHNT and CDR2 as YYREEE (reference sequence). Trimming cost V 0 bases and J 3 bases; bases outside gene matches: 4. The CDR3 DNA follows: TGTGCCAGCAGCTTGGACCTAGCGGGAGGGCACTACGAGCAGTACTTC. Translating it yields CASSLDLAGGHYEQYF.

The chain is built from TRBV7-9 and TRBJ1-1, with D perhaps matching TRBD1 (6 bases). Trimming pared 5 bases from V and 1 base from J, leaving 14 bases between. CDR3 length equals 15 residues. Germline V CDR1 and CDR2: SEHNR, FQNEAQ (reference sequence). CDR3 in DNA: TGTGCCAGCAGCGTCCGGGGGGGCAGGAACACTGAAGCTTTCTTT. Amino acid sequence: CASSVRGGRNTEAFF. The whole variable domain, remainder taken from reference TRBV7-9 and TRBJ1-1, is DTGVSQNPRHKITKRGQNVTFRCDPISEHNRLYWYRQTLGQGPEFLTYFQNEAQLEKSRLLSDRFSAERPKGSFSTLEIQRTEQGDSAMYLCASSVRGGRNTEAFFGQGTRLTVV.

The CDR3 coding sequence is TGTGCCAGCAGGGTAACCGGGACTAGCGTCACCTACGAGCAGTACTTC. Translated, it gives CASRVTGTSVTYEQYF. This chain connects TRBV27 to TRBJ2-7, with 10 bases matching TRBD2. Germline CDR1 is MNHEY and CDR2 is SMNVEV (reference sequence). With V trimmed by 6 bases and J by 2 bases, 10 bases remained unmatched. The CDR3 is 16 residues long.

J is TRBJ2-1 and V is TRBV5-1; 8 bases are a match to TRBD2. The germline gives CDR1 SGHRS, CDR2 YFSETQ. The ends lost 4 bases at V and 0 bases at J; junction bases unmatched: 12. The CDR3 extends over 18 amino acids. In nucleotides, the CDR3 is TGCGCCAGCAGCACCTCTCGAGCGGGGGTGAGCTCCTACAATGAGCAGTTCTTC. It translates to CASSTSRAGVSSYNEQFF.

The chain couples TRBV27 to TRBJ2-5; TRBD2 is a possible D gene (5 bases). V lost 5 bases to trimming and J lost 5 bases, with 15 bases between them. Germline V gene sequence: CDR1 MNHEY, CDR2 SMNVEV (reference sequence). CDR3 size: 14 residues. The CDR3 sequence is CASSPYSRGETQYF. CDR3 sequence (DNA): TGTGCCAGCAGTCCGTACTCCCGAGGGGAGACCCAGTACTTC.

The chain carries TRBV27 and TRBJ2-1; 7 bases agree with TRBD2. The junction had 11 bases not matched to a gene; V was cut back by 3 bases and J by 0 bases. The CDR3 totals 18 residues. Germline V gene sequence: CDR1 MNHEY, CDR2 SMNVEV (reference sequence). The CDR3 is CASSLFPQRGVSYNEQFF. DNA for the CDR3: TGTGCCAGCAGTTTGTTCCCACAGCGGGGAGTCTCCTACAATGAGCAGTTCTTC.

The chain employs TRBV7-3 and TRBJ2-3; a weak D match, TRBD2 (6 bases). Trimming left V 4 bases short and J 4 bases short, with 15 bases between. The CDR3 has 15 residues. Germline CDR1 and CDR2: SGHTA and FQGTGA. The CDR3, as DNA: TGTGCCAGCAGCTCCTCCGGGGGATCAGCAGATACGCAGTATTTT. It codes for CASSSSGGSADTQYF.

The chain's CDR3 is CASSNRRGNTEAFF. CDR3 coding DNA: TGTGCCAGCAGCAACAGGAGGGGGAACACTGAAGCTTTCTTT. J is TRBJ1-1 and V is TRBV6-1, with a tentative D call TRBD1 (5 bases). With 6 bases removed from V and 1 base from J, the gap between germline ends came to 12 bases. Germline lookup yields CDR1 MNHNS and CDR2 SASEGT. This CDR3 has 14 residues.

The rearrangement links TRBV5-1 to TRBJ2-7, with D possibly matching TRBD1 (5 bases). CDR3 length: 12 residues. Germline-derived CDR1 and CDR2 are SGHRS and YFSETQ. Trimming stripped 3 bases from V and 3 bases from J, with 7 bases between. The CDR3 is CASSSTVYEQYF. CDR3 nucleotide sequence: TGCGCCAGCAGCTCGACAGTCTACGAGCAGTACTTC.

The chain joins TRBV9 to TRBJ2-7; weak D call: TRBD2 (6 bases). The CDR3 has 14 amino acids. Trimming cost V 0 bases and J 2 bases, with 9 bases left between them. Germline CDR1 is SGDLS and CDR2 is YYNGEE. The CDR3 spells CASSVATGAYEQYF. CDR3 bases: TGTGCCAGCAGCGTAGCTACGGGGGCCTACGAGCAGTACTTC.